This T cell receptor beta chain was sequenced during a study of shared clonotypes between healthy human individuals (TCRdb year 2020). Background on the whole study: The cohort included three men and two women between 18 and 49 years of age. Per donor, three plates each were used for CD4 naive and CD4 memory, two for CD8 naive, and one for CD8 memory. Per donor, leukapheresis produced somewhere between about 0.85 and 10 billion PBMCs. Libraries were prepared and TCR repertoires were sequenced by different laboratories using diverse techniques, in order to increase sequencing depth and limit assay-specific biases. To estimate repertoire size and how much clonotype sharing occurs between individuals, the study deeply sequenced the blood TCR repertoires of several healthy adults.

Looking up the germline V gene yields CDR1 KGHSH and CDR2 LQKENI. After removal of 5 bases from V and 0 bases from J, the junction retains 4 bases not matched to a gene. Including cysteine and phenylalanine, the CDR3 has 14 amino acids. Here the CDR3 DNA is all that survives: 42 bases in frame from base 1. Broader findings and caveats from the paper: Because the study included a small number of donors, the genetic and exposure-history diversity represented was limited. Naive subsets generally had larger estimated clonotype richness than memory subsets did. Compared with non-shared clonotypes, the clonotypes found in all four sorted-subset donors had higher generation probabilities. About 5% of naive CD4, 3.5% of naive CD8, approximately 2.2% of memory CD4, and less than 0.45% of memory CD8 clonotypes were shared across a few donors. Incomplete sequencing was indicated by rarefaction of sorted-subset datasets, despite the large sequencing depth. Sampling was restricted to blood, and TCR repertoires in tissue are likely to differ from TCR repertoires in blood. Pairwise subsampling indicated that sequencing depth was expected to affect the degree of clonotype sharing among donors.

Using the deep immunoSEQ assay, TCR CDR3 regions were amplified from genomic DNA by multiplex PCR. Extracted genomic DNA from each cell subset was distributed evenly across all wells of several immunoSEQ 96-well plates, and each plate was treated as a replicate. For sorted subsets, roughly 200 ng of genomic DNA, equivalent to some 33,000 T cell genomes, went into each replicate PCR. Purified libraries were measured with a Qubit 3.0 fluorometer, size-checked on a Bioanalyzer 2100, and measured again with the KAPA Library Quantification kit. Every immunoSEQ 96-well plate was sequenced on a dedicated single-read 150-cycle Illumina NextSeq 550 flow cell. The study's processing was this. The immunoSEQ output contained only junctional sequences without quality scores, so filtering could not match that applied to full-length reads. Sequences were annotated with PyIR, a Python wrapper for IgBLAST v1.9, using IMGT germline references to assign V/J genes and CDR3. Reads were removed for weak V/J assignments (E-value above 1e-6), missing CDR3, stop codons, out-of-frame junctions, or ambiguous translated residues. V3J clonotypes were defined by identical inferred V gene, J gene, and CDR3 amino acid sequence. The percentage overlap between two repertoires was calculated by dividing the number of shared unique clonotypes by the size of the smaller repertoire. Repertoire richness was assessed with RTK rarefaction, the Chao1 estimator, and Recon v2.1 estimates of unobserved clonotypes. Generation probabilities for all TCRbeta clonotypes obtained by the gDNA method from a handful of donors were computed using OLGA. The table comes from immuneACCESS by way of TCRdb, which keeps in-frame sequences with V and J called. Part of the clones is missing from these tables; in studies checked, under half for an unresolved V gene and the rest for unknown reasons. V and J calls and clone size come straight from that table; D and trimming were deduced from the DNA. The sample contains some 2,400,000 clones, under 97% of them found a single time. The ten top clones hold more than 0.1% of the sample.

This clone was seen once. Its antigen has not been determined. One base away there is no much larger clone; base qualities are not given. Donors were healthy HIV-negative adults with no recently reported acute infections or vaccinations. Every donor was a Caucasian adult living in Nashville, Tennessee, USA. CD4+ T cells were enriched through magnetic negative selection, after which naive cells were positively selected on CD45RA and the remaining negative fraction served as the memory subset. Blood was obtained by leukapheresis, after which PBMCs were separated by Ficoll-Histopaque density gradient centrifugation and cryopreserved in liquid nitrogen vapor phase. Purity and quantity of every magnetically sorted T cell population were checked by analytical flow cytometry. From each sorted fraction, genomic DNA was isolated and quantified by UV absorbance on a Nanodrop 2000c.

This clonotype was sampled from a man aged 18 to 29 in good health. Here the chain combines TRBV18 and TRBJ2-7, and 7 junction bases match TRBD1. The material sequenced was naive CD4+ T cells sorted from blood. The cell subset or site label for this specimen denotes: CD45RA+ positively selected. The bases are TGTGCCAGCTCAACAGGGGCCAGCTCCTACGAGCAGTACTTC. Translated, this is CASSTGASSYEQYF.